This note documents a single T cell receptor beta chain sequence. The data stem from a study of blood T cell repertoires in COVID-19. Per germline, CDR1 SGHAT and CDR2 FQDESV (reference sequence). After removal of 5 bases from V and 4 bases from J, the junction contained 7 bases not matched to a gene. The CDR3 consists of 15 residues. As processed by the authors: How many nucleated cells were present was estimated from reference gene primer amplification. TCRdb's copy holds only in-frame clones and misses some; the assay was immunoSEQ multiplex PCR. That table furnishes V, J and clone size, whereas the DNA furnished D and trimming. Of hundreds of thousands of clones listed, approximately 90% were seen once; the top ten hold 3.5% to 4.5%.

Sequencing input: PBMCs or T cells enriched from blood (not recorded which). The sequence was collected from a woman aged 25-40 years who had recovered from COVID-19. The chain links TRBV11-1 to TRBJ2-1, with 8 bases identical to TRBD2. Here the CDR3 DNA reads TGTGCCAGCAGCCCCAGCGGGAGCAGTTACAATGAGCAGTTCTTC. It specifies CASSPSGSSYNEQFF.